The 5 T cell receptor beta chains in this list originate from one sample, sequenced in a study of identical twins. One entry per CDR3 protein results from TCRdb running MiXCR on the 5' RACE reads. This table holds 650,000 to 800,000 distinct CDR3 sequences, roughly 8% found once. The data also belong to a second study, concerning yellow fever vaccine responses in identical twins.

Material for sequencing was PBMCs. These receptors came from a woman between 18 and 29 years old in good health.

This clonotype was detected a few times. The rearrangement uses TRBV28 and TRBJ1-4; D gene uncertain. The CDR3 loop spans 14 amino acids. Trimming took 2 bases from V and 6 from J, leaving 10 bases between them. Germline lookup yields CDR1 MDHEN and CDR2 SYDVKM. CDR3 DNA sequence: TGTGCCAGCAGTTTAGGAGGGATTGATGAAAAACTGTTTTTT. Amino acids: CASSLGGIDEKLFF.

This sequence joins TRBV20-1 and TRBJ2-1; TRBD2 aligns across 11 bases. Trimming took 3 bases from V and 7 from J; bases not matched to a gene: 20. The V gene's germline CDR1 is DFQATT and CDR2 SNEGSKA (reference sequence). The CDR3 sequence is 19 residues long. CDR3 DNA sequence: TGCAGTGCTAGGGGAATACTAGCGGGAGACGCGGGTGGTGGGAATGAGCAGTTCTTC. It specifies CSARGILAGDAGGGNEQFF.

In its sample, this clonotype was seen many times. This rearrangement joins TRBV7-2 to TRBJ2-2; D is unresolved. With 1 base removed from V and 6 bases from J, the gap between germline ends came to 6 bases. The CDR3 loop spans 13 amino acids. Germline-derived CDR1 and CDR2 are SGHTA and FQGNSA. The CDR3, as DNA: TGTGCCAGCAGCTTAGTCGCCCCCGGGGAGCTGTTTTTT. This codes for CASSLVAPGELFF.

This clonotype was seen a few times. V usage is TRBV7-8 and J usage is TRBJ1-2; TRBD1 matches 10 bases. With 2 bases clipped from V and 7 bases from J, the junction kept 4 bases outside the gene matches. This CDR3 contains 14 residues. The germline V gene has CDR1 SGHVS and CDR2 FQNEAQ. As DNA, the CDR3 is TGTGCCAGCAGCTTAAGGGACAGGGGAGGTGGCTACACCTTC. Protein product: CASSLRDRGGGYTF.

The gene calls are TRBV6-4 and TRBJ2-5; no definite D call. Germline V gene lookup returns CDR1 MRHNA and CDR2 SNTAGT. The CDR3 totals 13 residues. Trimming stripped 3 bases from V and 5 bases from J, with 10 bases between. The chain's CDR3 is CASSEEQRETQYF. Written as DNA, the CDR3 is TGTGCCAGCAGTGAAGAACAAAGGGAGACCCAGTACTTC.